Below are 8 T cell receptor beta chains sequenced from a single sample in a study of blood T cells in healthy people across ages. PCR was performed a second time for about 7 to 11 cycles using a sample-barcoded 5' primer and a J-beta primer mix. TCRdb passed the 5' RACE reads through MiXCR, listing each CDR3 protein once. The table shows around 1,000,000 distinct CDR3 sequences, with about 25% occurring only once. The sample was also linked to a second study, of T cells of mothers and their children.

Input material: blood. The receptors derive from a girl aged 2-9 years in good health.

The CDR3 coding sequence is TGTGCCAGCAGTGAAGGGCAACCAGGGAGCCAGCCCCAGCATTTT. As protein: CASSEGQPGSQPQHF. J is TRBJ1-5 and V is TRBV2; D might be TRBD1 (5 bases). Trimming removed 1 base from V and 7 bases from J, with 14 bases in between. CDR1 and CDR2 (germline): SNHLY, FYNNEI. This CDR3 has 15 amino acids.

This sequence joins TRBV11-3 and TRBJ1-4, with D tentatively TRBD1 (5 bases). CDR1 and CDR2 from the germline V gene are SGHNT and YENEEA. The CDR3 is 13 amino acids. The V end lost 9 bases, the J end lost 5 bases, and 13 bases lay between the germline ends. The CDR3 nucleotides read TGTGCCAGTAAGGGACCTCGGAATGAAAAACTGTTTTTT. Translating gives CASKGPRNEKLFF.

This chain uses TRBV11-2 with TRBJ2-7; D is unclear. Germline loops: CDR1 SGHAT, CDR2 FQNNGV. This CDR3 is built from 13 residues. Deletions cut 5 bases from V and 6 bases from J, with 14 bases between. The CDR3 protein is CASSLPVLGEQYF. For the CDR3, the DNA is TGTGCCAGCAGCCTTCCGGTGCTGGGCGAGCAGTACTTC.

This chain joins TRBV4-1 and TRBJ1-2; D is ambiguous. Trimming stripped 4 bases from V and 6 bases from J, with 15 bases between. The germline V gene encodes CDR1 MGHRA and CDR2 YSYEKL. This CDR3 region has 14 residues. Here the CDR3 reads CASSRQEGDDGYTF. The CDR3 bases are TGCGCCAGCAGCCGGCAGGAAGGAGATGATGGCTACACCTTC.

The rearrangement links TRBV5-1 to TRBJ2-4; the match to TRBD2 covers 8 bases. Germline V gene lookup returns CDR1 SGHRS and CDR2 YFSETQ. Unmatched junction bases numbered 6, after V lost 3 bases and J lost 1 base. This CDR3 is built from 16 residues. CDR3: CASSYGPGGAKNIQYF. CDR3 nucleotides: TGCGCCAGCAGCTATGGCCCGGGAGGGGCCAAAAACATTCAGTACTTC.

This clonotype was observed a few times. The chain links TRBV19 to TRBJ2-3, with 8 bases identical to TRBD1. This CDR3 has 14 amino acids. Trimming removed 8 bases from V and 1 base from J; junction bases left unmatched: 5. CDR1 is LNHDA and CDR2 is SQIVND in the germline V gene (reference sequence). CDR3 protein: CASHTGQGTDTQYF. CDR3 coding DNA: TGTGCCAGTCACACGGGACAGGGCACAGATACGCAGTATTTT.

The CDR3 reads CATSGVNTGELFF. The CDR3 DNA is TGTGCCACCAGTGGGGTGAACACCGGGGAGCTGTTTTTT. This chain joins TRBV24-1 and TRBJ2-2; no definite D call. V dropped 5 bases and J dropped 1 base, with 4 bases sitting between them. CDR3 length equals 13 residues. The germline V gene encodes CDR1 KGHDR and CDR2 SFDVKD.

This clonotype was seen more than once but under ten times. This chain joins TRBV9 and TRBJ1-2; the match to TRBD1 covers 8 bases. The V gene's germline CDR1 is SGDLS and CDR2 YYNGEE. V trimming: 4 bases; J trimming: 1 base; junction bases outside the gene matches: 6. This CDR3 has 15 amino acids. CDR3 nucleotides: TGTGCCAGCAGCCAGGGACAGGCCATTAACTATGGCTACACCTTC. It specifies CASSQGQAINYGYTF. The full variable domain, rest sourced from reference TRBV9 and TRBJ1-2, is DSGVTQTPKHLITATGQRVTLRCSPRSGDLSVYWYQQSLDQGLQFLIQYYNGEERAKGNILERFSAQQFPDLHSELNLSSLELGDSALYFCASSQGQAINYGYTFGSGTRLTVV.